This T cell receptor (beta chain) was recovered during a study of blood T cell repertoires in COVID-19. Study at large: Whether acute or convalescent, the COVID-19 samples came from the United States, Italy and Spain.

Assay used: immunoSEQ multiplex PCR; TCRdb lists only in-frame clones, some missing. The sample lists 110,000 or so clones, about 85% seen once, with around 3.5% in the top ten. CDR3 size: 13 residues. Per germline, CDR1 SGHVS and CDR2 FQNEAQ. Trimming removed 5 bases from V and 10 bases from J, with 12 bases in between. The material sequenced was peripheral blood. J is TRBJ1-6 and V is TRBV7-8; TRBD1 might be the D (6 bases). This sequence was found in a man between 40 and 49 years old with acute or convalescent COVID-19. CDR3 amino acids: CASSPTGYSPLHF. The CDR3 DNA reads TGTGCCAGCAGCCCTACAGGGTACTCACCCCTCCACTTT. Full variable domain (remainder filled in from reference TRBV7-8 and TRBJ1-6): GAGVSQSPRYKVAKRGQDVALRCDPISGHVSLFWYQQALGQGPEFLTYFQNEAQLDKSGLPSDRFFAERPEGSVSTLKIQRTQQEDSAVYLCASSPTGYSPLHFGNGTRLTVT.